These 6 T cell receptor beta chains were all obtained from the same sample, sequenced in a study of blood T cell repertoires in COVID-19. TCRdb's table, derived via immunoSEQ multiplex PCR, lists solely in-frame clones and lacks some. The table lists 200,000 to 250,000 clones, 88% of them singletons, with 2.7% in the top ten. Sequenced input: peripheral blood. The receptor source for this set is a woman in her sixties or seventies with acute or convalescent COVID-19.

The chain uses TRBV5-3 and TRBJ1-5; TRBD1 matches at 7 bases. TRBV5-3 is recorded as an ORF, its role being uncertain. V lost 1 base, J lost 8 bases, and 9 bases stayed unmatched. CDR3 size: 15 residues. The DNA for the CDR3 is TGTGCCAGAAGCTTGCAGACAGGGCCCACGGAGCCCCAGCATTTT. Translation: CARSLQTGPTEPQHF.

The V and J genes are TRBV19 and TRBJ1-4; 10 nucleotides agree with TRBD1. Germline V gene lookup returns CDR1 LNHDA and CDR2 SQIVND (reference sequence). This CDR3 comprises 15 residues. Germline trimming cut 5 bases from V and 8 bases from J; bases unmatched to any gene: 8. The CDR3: CASSSRDRGNEKLFF. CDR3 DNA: TGTGCCAGTAGTTCCCGGGACAGGGGTAACGAAAAACTGTTTTTT.

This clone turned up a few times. CDR3 protein: CASSLLSGSGNTIYF. As DNA, the CDR3 is TGCGCCAGCAGCTTGCTCAGCGGATCTGGAAACACCATATATTTT. The chain employs TRBV5-1 and TRBJ1-3; the D is unclear. From germline, CDR1 is SGHRS and CDR2 YFSETQ. The V gene lost 1 base and the J gene lost 1 base, with 9 bases spanning the gap. This CDR3 spans 15 amino acids. Supplemented by reference TRBV5-1 and TRBJ1-3, the full variable domain reads KAGVTQTPRYLIKTRGQQVTLSCSPISGHRSVSWYQQTPGQGLQFLFEYFSETQRNKGNFPGRFSGRQFSNSRSEMNVSTLELGDSALYLCASSLLSGSGNTIYFGEGSWLTVV.

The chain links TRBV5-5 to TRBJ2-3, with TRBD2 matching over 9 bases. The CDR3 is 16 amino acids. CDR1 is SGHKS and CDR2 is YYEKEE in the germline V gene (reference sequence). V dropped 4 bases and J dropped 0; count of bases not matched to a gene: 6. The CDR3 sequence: CASSRRTSVSTDTQYF. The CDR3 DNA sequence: TGTGCCAGCAGCCGAAGGACTAGCGTGAGCACAGATACGCAGTATTTT.

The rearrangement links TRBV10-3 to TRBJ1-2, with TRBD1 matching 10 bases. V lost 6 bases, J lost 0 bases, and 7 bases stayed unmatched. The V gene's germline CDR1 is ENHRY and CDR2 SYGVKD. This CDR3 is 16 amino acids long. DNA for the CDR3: TGTGCCATCAGGAAGGGGACAGGGGAAACTAACTATGGCTACACCTTC. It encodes CAIRKGTGETNYGYTF.

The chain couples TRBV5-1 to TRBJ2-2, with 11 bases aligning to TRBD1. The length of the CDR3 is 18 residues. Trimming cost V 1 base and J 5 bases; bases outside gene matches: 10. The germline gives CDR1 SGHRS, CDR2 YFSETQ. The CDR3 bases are TGCGCCAGCAGCTTGCCTGGGGCGGACAGGGGGCAGACCGGGGAGCTGTTTTTT. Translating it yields CASSLPGADRGQTGELFF.